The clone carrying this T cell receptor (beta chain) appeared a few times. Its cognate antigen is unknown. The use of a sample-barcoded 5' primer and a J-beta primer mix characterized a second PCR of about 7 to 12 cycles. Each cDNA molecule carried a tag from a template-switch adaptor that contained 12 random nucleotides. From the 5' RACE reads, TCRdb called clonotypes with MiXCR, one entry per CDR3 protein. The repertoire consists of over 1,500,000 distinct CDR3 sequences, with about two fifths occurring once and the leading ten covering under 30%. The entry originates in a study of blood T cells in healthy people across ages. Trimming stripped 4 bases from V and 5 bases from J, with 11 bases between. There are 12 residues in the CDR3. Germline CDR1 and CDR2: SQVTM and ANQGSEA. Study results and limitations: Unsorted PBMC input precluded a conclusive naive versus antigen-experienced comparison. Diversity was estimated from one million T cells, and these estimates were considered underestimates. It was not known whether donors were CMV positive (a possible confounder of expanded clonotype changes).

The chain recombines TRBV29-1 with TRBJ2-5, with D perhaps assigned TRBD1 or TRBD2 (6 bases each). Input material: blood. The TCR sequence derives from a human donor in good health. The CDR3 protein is CSVAGAGETQYF. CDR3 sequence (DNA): TGCAGCGTTGCGGGGGCTGGGGAGACCCAGTACTTC. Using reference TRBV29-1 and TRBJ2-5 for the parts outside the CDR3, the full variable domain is SAVISQKPSRDICQRGTSLTIQCQVDSQVTMMFWYRQQPGQSLTLIATANQGSEATYESGFVIDKFPISRPNLTFSTLTVSNMSPEDSSIYLCSVAGAGETQYFGPGTRLLVL.